The 32 T cell receptor beta chains reported below all come from one sample, sequenced in a study of blood T cell repertoires in COVID-19. The data were produced by immunoSEQ multiplex PCR, yet TCRdb's version contains in-frame clones alone and is incomplete. Of approximately 230,000 clones listed, around nine tenths are singletons. The sample consisted of peripheral blood. The receptors derive from an elderly man with acute or convalescent COVID-19.

The V call is TRBV4-2, the J call TRBJ2-6; 10 bases line up with TRBD2. The germline CDR1 and CDR2 sequences are LGHNA and YNFKEQ. Trimming took 4 bases from V and 0 from J; bases not matched to a gene: 6. This CDR3 has 18 residues. The CDR3, as DNA: TGTGCCAGCAGCCTAGCGGGAGGCTTGGGCTCTGGGGCCAACGTCCTGACTTTC. Translated: CASSLAGGLGSGANVLTF.

The chain has TRBV29-1 and TRBJ2-7, with D possibly TRBD2 on 5 matching bases. This CDR3 is 14 amino acids long. V lost 1 base and J 1 base, leaving 11 bases between the germline ends. Looked up from germline, CDR1 is SQVTM and CDR2 is ANQGSEA. The CDR3 region has the DNA TGCAGCGTTGAAGTCGGCCCGGGGTCCTACGAGCAGTACTTC. This sequence encodes CSVEVGPGSYEQYF.

The V and J genes are TRBV7-8 and TRBJ1-2; no definite D call. Germline V CDR1 and CDR2: SGHVS, FQNEAQ. The V gene lost 0 bases and the J gene lost 8 bases, with 16 bases spanning the gap. CDR3 size: 15 residues. The DNA of the CDR3 is TGTGCCAGCAGCTTAGCGATGGAGCGGGTCAAGGGCTACACCTTC. Protein sequence: CASSLAMERVKGYTF.

V usage is TRBV5-1 and J usage is TRBJ2-5, with 7 bases that match TRBD1. Germline CDR1 SGHRS, CDR2 YFSETQ. The ends lost 7 bases at V and 7 bases at J; junction bases unmatched: 16. This CDR3 contains 15 residues. The CDR3 spells CASPWTGLLGGTQYF. The CDR3 bases are TGCGCCAGCCCCTGGACAGGCCTCCTTGGGGGGACCCAGTACTTC.

The gene calls are TRBV5-1 and TRBJ2-7; 14 nucleotides agree with TRBD2. Germline assignment: CDR1 SGHRS and CDR2 YFSETQ. The ends lost 1 base at V and 3 bases at J; junction bases unmatched: 9. The CDR3 extends over 18 amino acids. CDR3 sequence: CASSLTGLGTSGSYEQYF. The CDR3 DNA reads as TGCGCCAGCAGCTTGACAGGCTTAGGGACTAGCGGGAGCTACGAGCAGTACTTC.

This sequence joins TRBV5-8 and TRBJ2-4; TRBD2 aligns across 12 bases. Germline CDR1 SGHTS, CDR2 YDEGEE. J lost 5 bases, V lost 3 bases, and 6 bases had no gene match. The CDR3 is made up of 16 amino acids. CDR3 amino acids: CASSYLTSGGENIQYF. In DNA form, the CDR3 reads TGTGCCAGCAGCTATTTGACTAGCGGGGGAGAAAACATTCAGTACTTC.

The gene calls are TRBV7-3 and TRBJ1-1; unclear D gene. V lost 4 bases and J lost 2, with 11 bases in between. Germline V gene sequence: CDR1 SGHTA, CDR2 FQGTGA. The CDR3 is 14 residues long. CDR3 sequence: CASSSAPVNTEAFF. The CDR3 DNA reads TGTGCCAGCAGCTCCGCCCCGGTTAACACTGAAGCTTTCTTT.

The rearrangement joins TRBV27 to TRBJ2-2; TRBD2 is a possible D gene (5 bases). The V gene lost 2 bases and the J gene lost 0 bases, with 10 bases spanning the gap. The CDR3 covers 16 residues. The germline V gene has CDR1 MNHEY and CDR2 SMNVEV (reference sequence). The CDR3 DNA is TGTGCCAGCAGTTTACGAAGCGGCACGAACACCGGGGAGCTGTTTTTT. Translation: CASSLRSGTNTGELFF.

This chain joins TRBV28 and TRBJ2-7; no reliable D call. Germline CDR1 MDHEN, CDR2 SYDVKM. There are 12 residues in the CDR3. V was clipped by 5 bases and J by 3 bases, with 8 bases between them. The CDR3 region is CASSLSGYEQYF. Here the CDR3 DNA reads TGTGCCAGCAGTCTTTCAGGCTACGAGCAGTACTTC.

The chain uses TRBV5-4 and TRBJ2-2, with D maybe TRBD1 (6 bases). In germline, CDR1 is SGHNT, CDR2 YYREEE (reference sequence). V was shortened by 6 bases and J by 5 bases, with 17 bases between the two germline ends. The CDR3 contains 15 residues. CDR3 DNA: TGTGCCAGCAACCTCGGGACACCTTCTACCGGGGAGCTGTTTTTT. Translating it yields CASNLGTPSTGELFF.

CDR3 in amino acids: CASSLSSSGTYEQYF. For the CDR3, the DNA is TGTGCCAGCAGCTTAAGTTCTAGCGGGACCTACGAGCAGTACTTC. The chain recombines TRBV7-9 with TRBJ2-7, with TRBD2 matching over 9 bases. The CDR3 is 15 amino acids. V was pared by 2 bases and J by 2 bases, with 4 bases of the junction left unmatched. Germline CDR1 reads SEHNR; CDR2 reads FQNEAQ (reference sequence). The complete variable domain, with remaining parts taken from reference TRBV7-9 and TRBJ2-7, reads DTGVSQNPRHKITKRGQNVTFRCDPISEHNRLYWYRQTLGQGPEFLTYFQNEAQLEKSRLLSDRFSAERPKGSFSTLEIQRTEQGDSAMYLCASSLSSSGTYEQYFGPGTRLTVT.

The chain links TRBV21-1 to TRBJ1-6. TRBV21-1 is a listed pseudogene. The CDR3 covers 16 residues. CDR3 sequence: CASSKALRKAFSPLHF. The DNA of the CDR3 is TGTGCCAGCAGCAAAGCTCTCCGAAAAGCCTTCTCACCCCTCCACTTT.

This chain uses TRBV7-6 with TRBJ2-1; D is perhaps TRBD2 (6 bases). V lost 3 bases to trimming and J lost 0 bases, with 12 bases between them. Germline CDR1 SGHVS, CDR2 FNYEAQ. The CDR3 runs to 16 residues. This chain's CDR3 is CASSFQAGSSYNEQFF. The CDR3 coding sequence is TGTGCCAGCAGCTTCCAGGCGGGATCCTCCTACAATGAGCAGTTCTTC.

This clone has just a few counts. V and J are TRBV10-3 and TRBJ1-1; possible D gene TRBD1, 6 bases. The germline V and J ends were trimmed by 3 bases and 5 bases, with 10 bases remaining between them. Germline V gene lookup returns CDR1 ENHRY and CDR2 SYGVKD. The CDR3 contains 13 residues. In DNA, the CDR3 is TGTGCCATCAGTGACACAGGGAATACTGAAGCTTTCTTT. Its protein is CAISDTGNTEAFF.

This chain joins TRBV5-4 and TRBJ2-2, with a possible D match to TRBD1 (6 bases). V lost 2 bases, J lost 1 base, and 9 bases lay in between. CDR1 and CDR2 (germline): SGHNT, YYREEE (reference sequence). CDR3 length: 15 amino acids. In DNA, the CDR3 is TGTGCCAGCAGCTTAGACAGGAGGAACACCGGGGAGCTGTTTTTT. Protein product: CASSLDRRNTGELFF.

This clone has more than one count but fewer than ten. This chain uses TRBV5-6 with TRBJ2-7, with 10 bases that match TRBD2. Per germline, CDR1 SGHDT and CDR2 YYEEEE. V dropped 2 bases and J dropped 2; count of bases not matched to a gene: 4. The CDR3 contains 15 residues. The DNA of the CDR3 is TGTGCCAGCAGCTTTAGCGGGAGGACCCCCTACGAGCAGTACTTC. Amino acids: CASSFSGRTPYEQYF.

The gene calls are TRBV10-3 and TRBJ1-1; D is uncertain. The CDR3 length is 15 residues. Germline CDR1 reads ENHRY; CDR2 reads SYGVKD. V was pared by 3 bases and J by 5 bases, with 16 bases between. The CDR3 DNA reads TGTGCCATCAGTGAAAATGGCGCGAGAGGAACTGAAGCTTTCTTT. Residues: CAISENGARGTEAFF.

This clone was recorded only once. J is TRBJ1-1 and V is TRBV7-2, with 7 bases fitting TRBD1. V shed 5 bases, J shed 3 bases, and the junction held 9 bases outside the gene matches. The CDR3 sequence is 15 residues long. From germline, CDR1 is SGHTA and CDR2 FQGNSA. The CDR3 sequence: CASSLSLGTDTEAFF. CDR3 DNA: TGTGCCAGCAGCCTATCCTTGGGGACAGACACTGAAGCTTTCTTT.

This chain joins TRBV5-1 and TRBJ1-2; tentative D call: TRBD1 (5 bases). The CDR3 sequence is 15 residues long. With 0 bases removed from V and 2 bases from J, the gap between germline ends came to 11 bases. Germline CDR1 reads SGHRS; CDR2 reads YFSETQ. The CDR3 reads CASSLGGGSNYGYTF. The CDR3 DNA reads as TGCGCCAGCAGCTTGGGCGGGGGTAGCAACTATGGCTACACCTTC.

CDR3 amino acids: CASSHLALGDNEQFF. CDR3 nucleotides: TGTGCCAGCAGTCACCTAGCGCTTGGGGACAATGAGCAGTTCTTC. This sequence joins TRBV7-3 and TRBJ2-1, with a tentative D call TRBD2 (6 bases). V lost 6 bases and J 5 bases, leaving 17 bases between the germline ends. The CDR3 extends over 15 amino acids. In germline, CDR1 is SGHTA, CDR2 FQGTGA. Full variable domain (rest looked up from reference TRBV7-3 and TRBJ2-1): GAGVSQTPSNKVTEKGKYVELRCDPISGHTALYWYRQSLGQGPEFLIYFQGTGAADDSGLPNDRFFAVRPEGSVSTLKIQRTERGDSAVYLCASSHLALGDNEQFFGPGTRLTVL.

The chain links TRBV11-3 to TRBJ2-5; TRBD1 might be the D (6 bases). The CDR3 has 13 amino acids. The V gene lost 0 bases and the J gene lost 4 bases, with 6 bases spanning the gap. Germline V gene sequence: CDR1 SGHNT, CDR2 YENEEA. CDR3 protein: CASSLEQGETQYF. In DNA form, the CDR3 reads TGTGCCAGCAGCTTAGAACAGGGAGAGACCCAGTACTTC.

The gene calls are TRBV7-2 and TRBJ2-1, with 9 bases aligning to TRBD1. The length of the CDR3 is 15 residues. The V gene end was trimmed by 7 bases and the J gene end by 6 bases; junction bases not matched to a gene: 10. The germline gives CDR1 SGHTA, CDR2 FQGNSA. CDR3 coding DNA: TGTGCCAGCACCCGGGGACAGGGTGCGGGCAATGAGCAGTTCTTC. This sequence encodes CASTRGQGAGNEQFF.

The chain uses TRBV15 and TRBJ2-1; 8 bases line up with TRBD2. Germline V gene sequence: CDR1 LNHNV, CDR2 YYDKDF (reference sequence). The CDR3 contains 15 residues. V dropped 1 base and J dropped 9; count of bases not matched to a gene: 8. CDR3 sequence: CATSRALAGISEQFF. The DNA of the CDR3 is TGTGCCACCAGCAGAGCCCTAGCGGGCATAAGTGAGCAGTTCTTC.

The rearrangement uses TRBV5-1 and TRBJ1-3; D may be TRBD1 (5 bases). V gave up 2 bases and J gave up 0 bases, with 12 bases separating them. The CDR3 is 16 amino acids. Germline-derived CDR1 and CDR2 are SGHRS and YFSETQ. CDR3 DNA sequence: TGCGCCAGCAGCTTAGGTCAGGGACTCTCTGGAAACACCATATATTTT. Protein sequence: CASSLGQGLSGNTIYF.

This chain joins TRBV28 and TRBJ2-4; 8 positions match TRBD1. After removal of 6 bases from V and 2 bases from J, the junction contained 6 bases not matched to a gene. CDR3 length: 15 amino acids. Per germline, CDR1 MDHEN and CDR2 SYDVKM. The CDR3 nucleotides read TGTGCCAGCAGCCTACGACAGGGGTCCAAAAACATTCAGTACTTC. Its translation: CASSLRQGSKNIQYF.

The chain links TRBV29-1 to TRBJ1-2; the match to TRBD1 covers 7 bases. The germline CDR1 and CDR2 sequences are SQVTM and ANQGSEA. J was trimmed by 11 bases and V by 6 bases; bases with no gene match: 21. This CDR3 comprises 15 residues. Here the CDR3 reads CSVMTGMSPGGGYTF. Written as DNA, the CDR3 is TGCAGCGTAATGACAGGGATGAGCCCCGGAGGGGGTTACACCTTC.

This clone turned up a few times. The rearrangement links TRBV2 to TRBJ2-7; possibly TRBD2 for D (6 bases). Trimming took off 5 bases at V and 5 bases at J, with 19 bases between the two ends. This CDR3 is built from 15 residues. Germline CDR1 and CDR2: SNHLY and FYNNEI. The CDR3 region is CASSFQGTRRDEQYF. As DNA, the CDR3 is TGTGCCAGCAGTTTCCAAGGGACTCGGAGGGACGAGCAGTACTTC.

This clone was counted a single time. The V call is TRBV6-2 or TRBV6-3, the J call TRBJ1-2; weak D call: TRBD1 (5 bases). The CDR3 extends over 13 amino acids. Germline V lookup: CDR1 MNHEY, CDR2 SVGEGT. V dropped 2 bases and J dropped 4 bases, with 8 bases sitting between them. This CDR3 reads CASSYSGAYGYTF. The CDR3 DNA reads as TGTGCCAGCAGTTACAGCGGGGCCTATGGCTACACCTTC.

This rearrangement joins TRBV11-2 to TRBJ2-1, with D perhaps matching TRBD1 (7 bases). With 6 bases removed from V and 2 bases from J, the gap between germline ends came to 11 bases. Germline CDR1 and CDR2: SGHAT and FQNNGV. CDR3 length equals 14 residues. Here the CDR3 reads CASSQGGPYNEQFF. DNA of the CDR3: TGTGCCAGCAGTCAGGGGGGCCCCTACAATGAGCAGTTCTTC. Based on the CDR3 plus reference TRBV11-2 and TRBJ2-1, the full variable domain is EAGVAQSPRYKIIEKRQSVAFWCNPISGHATLYWYQQILGQGPKLLIQFQNNGVVDDSQLPKDRFSAERLKGVDSTLKIQPAKLEDSAVYLCASSQGGPYNEQFFGPGTRLTVL.

In nucleotides, the CDR3 is TGTGCCAGCAGAAGACGGACAGGGGGTTATGGCTACACCTTC. Residues: CASRRRTGGYGYTF. The chain joins TRBV28 to TRBJ1-2; TRBD1 matches at 10 bases. This CDR3 has 14 residues. V was clipped by 6 bases and J by 5 bases; unmatched bases: 6. Germline V gene data show CDR1 as MDHEN and CDR2 as SYDVKM.

The genes are TRBV6-2 or TRBV6-3 and TRBJ1-6; D ambiguous. The CDR3 sequence is 14 residues long. V lost 6 bases to trimming and J lost 8 bases, with 14 bases between them. Germline CDR1 is MNHEY and CDR2 is SVGEGT. The CDR3 DNA follows: TGTGCCAGCAGCCGGGCCGGTGTTGATTCACCCCTCCACTTT. It translates to CASSRAGVDSPLHF.

The chain employs TRBV7-9 and TRBJ1-1; the D gene is possibly TRBD1 (5 bases). This CDR3 has 13 residues. Germline values: CDR1 SEHNR, CDR2 FQNEAQ (reference sequence). Trimming took off 7 bases at V and 2 bases at J, with 11 bases between the two ends. CDR3 sequence (DNA): TGTGCCAGCATTACGGGGGACAACACTGAAGCTTTCTTT. Encoded protein: CASITGDNTEAFF.